This T cell receptor beta chain was found in a study of T-cell memory formation after mild COVID-19. Ten or more counts support this clonotype. As yet, its antigen is unknown. TCRdb reanalysed the 5' RACE reads using MiXCR and keeps one entry per CDR3 protein. The sample has about 350,000 distinct CDR3 sequences; 14% are singletons. Trimming cost V 6 bases and J 6 bases; bases outside gene matches: 8. This CDR3 is 13 amino acids long. Germline-derived CDR1 and CDR2 are SQVTM and ANQGSEA. General observations from the study: For contracting clones, CD4+ ones sat mainly in CM and EM, CD8+ in EMRA. Pre-infection memory already had some responding clones, implying cross-reactive memory joined.

The receptor comes from a man between 18 and 29 years old who had mild COVID-19 (a few samples of this study predate the infection). Cell type and time point are not known. The chain combines TRBV29-1 with TRBJ2-7; TRBD1 aligns across 10 bases. The sequencing input was PBMCs or a T cell subset sorted from them (not recorded which). This chain's CDR3 is CSVYGTGDFEQYF. Written as DNA, the CDR3 is TGCAGCGTGTATGGGACAGGGGATTTCGAGCAGTACTTC.